This T cell receptor beta chain was retrieved from a study of spatial heterogeneity in lung cancer. Study as a whole: Tumor regions showed TCR transcript counts that correlated strongly with a T cell module score from matched bulk RNA-seq. The mean occurrence of each unique TCR and UMI combination in raw reads exceeded nine.

V was clipped by 5 bases and J by 2 bases, with 9 bases between them. The CDR3 runs 13 residues. Looked up from germline, CDR1 is SQVTM and CDR2 is ANQGSEA. Each CDR3 protein gets one entry after TCRdb re-called the 5' RACE reads with MiXCR. The table includes about 6,900 distinct CDR3 sequences, approximately 12% detected once. By frequency in the sample, this clonotype is medium-sized. Antigen: not known. Regarding time point: sample taken at primary tumor resection. The donor population consisted of approximately 68 patients with untreated, early-stage non-small cell lung cancer. Whole RNA, which was extracted from tumor, nontumor lung tissue or frozen PBMC, was sequenced without any cell sorting. Overall study results and limits: How many expanded intratumoral alpha and beta TCRs were present tracked the tumor mutation count, which was a count of nonsynonymous mutations.

The chain recombines TRBV29-1 with TRBJ2-2; a possible D gene is TRBD2 (6 bases). The sample here was lung tumor tissue, taken at surgery. The sequence derives from a male donor with early-stage non-small cell lung cancer. CDR3 amino acids: CSVRGSNTGELFF. CDR3 nucleotide sequence: TGCAGCGTTCGGGGGAGTAACACCGGGGAGCTGTTTTTT.